This T cell receptor beta chain is from a study of blood T cell repertoires in COVID-19. In the study overall: Specimens from acute and convalescent COVID-19 originated in the United States, Italy and Spain.

This CDR3 spans 15 amino acids. Germline assignment: CDR1 SGHRS and CDR2 YFSETQ. V shed 6 bases and J shed 0 bases, with 13 bases lying between them. How the authors handled the data: Nucleated cell counts were estimated from reference gene primer amplification. Data came from immunoSEQ multiplex PCR; TCRdb stores just in-frame clones and leaves some out. V and J calls plus clone size are reproduced from that table; the DNA served to infer D and trimming. The sample carries some 290,000 clones, just under 90% recorded once. Enrolled through a virtual design, the participants were between 18 and 89 years of age and came from under 30 US areas.

The chain has TRBV5-1 and TRBJ2-1; maybe TRBD2 (5 bases). The receptor was isolated from a woman aged 30 to 39 who had recovered from COVID-19. Sequenced sample: PBMCs or T cells enriched from blood (not recorded which). Here the CDR3 reads CASNLLSGSYNEQFF. CDR3 sequence (DNA): TGCGCCAGCAACCTCCTAAGCGGCTCCTACAATGAGCAGTTCTTC. Filled out from reference TRBV5-1 and TRBJ2-1, the complete variable domain reads KAGVTQTPRYLIKTRGQQVTLSCSPISGHRSVSWYQQTPGQGLQFLFEYFSETQRNKGNFPGRFSGRQFSNSRSEMNVSTLELGDSALYLCASNLLSGSYNEQFFGPGTRLTVL.